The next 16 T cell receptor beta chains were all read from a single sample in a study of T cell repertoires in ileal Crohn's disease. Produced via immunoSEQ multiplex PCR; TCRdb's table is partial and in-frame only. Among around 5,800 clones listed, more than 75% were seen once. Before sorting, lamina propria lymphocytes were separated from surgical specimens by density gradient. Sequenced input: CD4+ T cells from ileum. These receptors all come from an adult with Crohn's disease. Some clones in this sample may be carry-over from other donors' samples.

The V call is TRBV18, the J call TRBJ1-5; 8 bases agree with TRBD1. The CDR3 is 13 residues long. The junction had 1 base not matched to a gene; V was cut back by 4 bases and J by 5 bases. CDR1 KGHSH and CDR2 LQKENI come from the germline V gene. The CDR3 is CASSQTGDQPQHF. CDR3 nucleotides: TGTGCCAGCTCACAGACAGGGGATCAGCCCCAGCATTTT. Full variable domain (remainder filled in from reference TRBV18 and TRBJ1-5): NAGVMQNPRHLVRRRGQEARLRCSPMKGHSHVYWYRQLPEEGLKFMVYLQKENIIDESGMPKERFSAEFPKEGPSILRIQQVVRGDSAAYFCASSQTGDQPQHFGDGTRLSIL.

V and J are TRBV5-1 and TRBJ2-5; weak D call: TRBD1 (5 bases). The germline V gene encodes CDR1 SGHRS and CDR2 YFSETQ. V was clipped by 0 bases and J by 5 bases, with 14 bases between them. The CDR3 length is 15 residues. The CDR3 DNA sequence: TGCGCCAGCAGCTTGGAGGCAGGGTCATTTGAGACCCAGTACTTC. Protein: CASSLEAGSFETQYF.

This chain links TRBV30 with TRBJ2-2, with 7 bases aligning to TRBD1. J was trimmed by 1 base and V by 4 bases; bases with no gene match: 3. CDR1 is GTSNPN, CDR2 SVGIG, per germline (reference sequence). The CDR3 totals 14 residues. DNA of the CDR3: TGTGCCTGGAATCGACAGGGGAACACCGGGGAGCTGTTTTTT. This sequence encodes CAWNRQGNTGELFF. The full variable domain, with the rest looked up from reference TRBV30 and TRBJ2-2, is SQTIHQWPATLVQPVGSPLSLECTVEGTSNPNLYWYRQAAGRGLQLLFYSVGIGQISSEVPQNLSASRPQDRQFILSSKKLLLSDSGFYLCAWNRQGNTGELFFGEGSRLTVL.

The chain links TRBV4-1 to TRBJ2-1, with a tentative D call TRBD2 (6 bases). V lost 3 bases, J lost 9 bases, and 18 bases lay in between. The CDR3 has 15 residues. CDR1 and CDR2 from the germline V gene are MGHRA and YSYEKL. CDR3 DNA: TGCGCCAGCAGCCATGTTAGCGGCCTTTGGGGTGAGCAGTTCTTC. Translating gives CASSHVSGLWGEQFF.

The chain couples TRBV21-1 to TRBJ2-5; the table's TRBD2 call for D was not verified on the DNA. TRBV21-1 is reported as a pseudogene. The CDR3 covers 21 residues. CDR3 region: CASSKRDSSGRCRWGQETQYF. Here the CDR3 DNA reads TGTGCCAGCAGCAAGAGGGATTCTAGCGGGAGATGTCGGTGGGGCCAAGAGACCCAGTACTTC.

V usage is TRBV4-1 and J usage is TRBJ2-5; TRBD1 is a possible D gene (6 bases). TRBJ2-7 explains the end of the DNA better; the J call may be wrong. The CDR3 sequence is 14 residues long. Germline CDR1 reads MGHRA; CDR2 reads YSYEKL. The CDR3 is CASSQEDSAYEQYF. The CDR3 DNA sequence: TGCGCCAGCAGCCAAGAGGACAGTGCCTACGAGCAGTACTTC.

The CDR3 bases are TGTGCCAGCACCCAATTTGGTAGCGGGAGGAAGAGCTCCTACGAGCAGTACTTC. It encodes CASTQFGSGRKSSYEQYF. This chain connects TRBV7-8 to TRBJ2-7, with 10 nucleotides matching TRBD2. The germline gives CDR1 SGHVS, CDR2 FQNEAQ. The CDR3 is 18 residues long. V trimming: 7 bases; J trimming: 0 bases; junction bases outside the gene matches: 15.

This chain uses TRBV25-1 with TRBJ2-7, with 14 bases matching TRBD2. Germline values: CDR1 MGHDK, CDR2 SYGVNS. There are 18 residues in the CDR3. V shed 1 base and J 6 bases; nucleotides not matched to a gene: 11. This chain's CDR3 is CASSESPGQGLAGAEQYF. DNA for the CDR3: TGTGCCAGCAGTGAATCGCCGGGACAGGGACTAGCGGGAGCCGAGCAGTACTTC.

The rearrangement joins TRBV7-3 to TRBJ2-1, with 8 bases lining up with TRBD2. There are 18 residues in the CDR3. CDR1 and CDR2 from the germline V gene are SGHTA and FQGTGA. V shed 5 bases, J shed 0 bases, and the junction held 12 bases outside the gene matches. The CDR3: CASSPVGPGLGSYNEQFF. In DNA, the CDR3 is TGTGCCAGCAGCCCCGTGGGACCGGGACTAGGCTCCTACAATGAGCAGTTCTTC.

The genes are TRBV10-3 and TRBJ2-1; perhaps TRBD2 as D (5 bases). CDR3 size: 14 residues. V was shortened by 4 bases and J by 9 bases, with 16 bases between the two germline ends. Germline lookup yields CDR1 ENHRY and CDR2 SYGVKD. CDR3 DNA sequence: TGTGCCATCAGTGGATCGGGAACCCTTAGTGAGCAGTTCTTC. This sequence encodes CAISGSGTLSEQFF.

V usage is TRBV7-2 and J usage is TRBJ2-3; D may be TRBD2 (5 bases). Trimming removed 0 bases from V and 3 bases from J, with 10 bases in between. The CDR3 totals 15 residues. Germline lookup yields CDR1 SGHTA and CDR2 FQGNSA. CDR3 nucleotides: TGTGCCAGCAGCTTAGCGGGAGTTAGTACAGATACGCAGTATTTT. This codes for CASSLAGVSTDTQYF.

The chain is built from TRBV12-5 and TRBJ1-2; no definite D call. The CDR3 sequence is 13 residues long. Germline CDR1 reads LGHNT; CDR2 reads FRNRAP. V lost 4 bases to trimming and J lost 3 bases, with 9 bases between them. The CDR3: CASGSAGYYGYTF. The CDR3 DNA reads TGTGCTAGTGGTTCCGCGGGTTACTATGGCTACACCTTC.

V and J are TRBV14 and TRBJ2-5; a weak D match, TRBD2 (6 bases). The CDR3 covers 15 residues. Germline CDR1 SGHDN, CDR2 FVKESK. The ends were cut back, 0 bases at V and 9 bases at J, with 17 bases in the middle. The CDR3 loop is CASSQENPRTGAQYF. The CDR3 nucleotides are TGTGCCAGCAGCCAAGAAAACCCGAGGACGGGGGCCCAGTACTTC.

CDR3 sequence reads: CASSYREGGTEAFF. Here the CDR3 DNA reads TGTGCCAGCAGCTACAGGGAAGGGGGTACTGAAGCTTTCTTT. V gene TRBV7-8 combines with J gene TRBJ1-1; TRBD1 is a possible D gene (6 bases). The germline CDR1 and CDR2 sequences are SGHVS and FQNEAQ. The V gene lost 4 bases and the J gene lost 5 bases, with 14 bases spanning the gap. The CDR3 length is 14 residues.

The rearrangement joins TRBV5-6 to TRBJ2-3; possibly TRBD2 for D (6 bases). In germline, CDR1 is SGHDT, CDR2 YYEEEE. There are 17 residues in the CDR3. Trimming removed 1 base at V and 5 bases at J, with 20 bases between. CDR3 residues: CASSLLGGGGGVDTQYF. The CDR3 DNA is TGTGCCAGCAGCTTGCTGGGGGGTGGCGGTGGAGTAGATACGCAGTATTTT.

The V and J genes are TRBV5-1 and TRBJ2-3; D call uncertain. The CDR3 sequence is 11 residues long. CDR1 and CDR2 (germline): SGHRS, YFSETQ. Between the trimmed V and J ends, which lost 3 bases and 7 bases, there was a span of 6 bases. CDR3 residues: CASSSLNTQYF. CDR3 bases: TGCGCCAGCAGCTCCCTAAATACGCAGTATTTT. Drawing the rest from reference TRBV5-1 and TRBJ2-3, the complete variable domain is KAGVTQTPRYLIKTRGQQVTLSCSPISGHRSVSWYQQTPGQGLQFLFEYFSETQRNKGNFPGRFSGRQFSNSRSEMNVSTLELGDSALYLCASSSLNTQYFGPGTRLTVL.